This entry concerns a single T cell receptor (beta chain). This record belongs to a study of blood T cell repertoires in COVID-19. In the study overall: Both acute and convalescent COVID-19 samples were obtained from the United States, Italy and Spain. The cDNA or gDNA used as material had been derived from T cells, B-cell-depleted T cells, or PBMCs.

As processed by the authors: Estimated nucleated cell counts came from reference gene primer amplification. The protocol was immunoSEQ multiplex PCR, while the TCRdb copy is restricted to in-frame clones and leaves out a portion. V and J calls and clone size are as listed in that table; D and trimming were resolved from the DNA. The table records 40,000 or so clones, roughly 85% of them present only once. The CDR3 sequence is 16 residues long. Germline loops: CDR1 SGDLS, CDR2 YYNGEE. V shed 4 bases and J shed 1 base, with 15 bases lying between them. The sequencing input was peripheral blood. The TCR originated in a man aged 40-50 years with active COVID-19. The chain has TRBV9 and TRBJ1-3, with a tentative D call TRBD1 (6 bases). In nucleotides, the CDR3 is TGTGCCAGCAGCCCACCTAACAGGGCTTCTGGAAACACCATATATTTT. Encoded protein: CASSPPNRASGNTIYF.